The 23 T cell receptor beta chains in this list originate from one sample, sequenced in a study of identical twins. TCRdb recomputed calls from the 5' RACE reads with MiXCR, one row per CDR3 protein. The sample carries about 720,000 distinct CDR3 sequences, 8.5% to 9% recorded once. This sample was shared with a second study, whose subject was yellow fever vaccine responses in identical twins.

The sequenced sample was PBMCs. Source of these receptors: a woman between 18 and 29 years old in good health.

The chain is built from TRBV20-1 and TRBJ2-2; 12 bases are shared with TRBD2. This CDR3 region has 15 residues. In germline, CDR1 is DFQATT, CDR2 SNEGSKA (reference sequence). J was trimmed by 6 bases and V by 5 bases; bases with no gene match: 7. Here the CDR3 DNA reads TGCAGTGCTCACCTAGCGGGAGGGAGATCCGGGGAGCTGTTTTTT. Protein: CSAHLAGGRSGELFF.

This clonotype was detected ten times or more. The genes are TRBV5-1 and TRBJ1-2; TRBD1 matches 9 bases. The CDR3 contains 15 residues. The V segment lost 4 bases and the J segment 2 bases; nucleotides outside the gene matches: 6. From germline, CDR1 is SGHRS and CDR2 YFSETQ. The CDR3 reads CASSLGQGRNYGYTF. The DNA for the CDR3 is TGCGCCAGCAGCCTGGGACAGGGCCGAAACTATGGCTACACCTTC.

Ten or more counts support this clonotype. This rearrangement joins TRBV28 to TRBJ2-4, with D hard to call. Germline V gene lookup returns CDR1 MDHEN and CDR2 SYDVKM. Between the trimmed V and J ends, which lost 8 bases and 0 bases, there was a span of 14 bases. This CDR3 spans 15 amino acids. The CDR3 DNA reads TGTGCCAGCGGCCATGAAAGTCTAGCCAAAAACATTCAGTACTTC. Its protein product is CASGHESLAKNIQYF.

CDR3 sequence (DNA): TGTGCCAGCAGCTTAGCTTCAGGCTCCGAAGAGACCCAGTACTTC. Protein sequence: CASSLASGSEETQYF. The chain carries TRBV13 and TRBJ2-5; D is uncertain. The CDR3 contains 15 residues. V lost 1 base, J lost 3 bases, and 12 bases lay in between. Germline lookup yields CDR1 PRHDT and CDR2 FYEKMQ (reference sequence).

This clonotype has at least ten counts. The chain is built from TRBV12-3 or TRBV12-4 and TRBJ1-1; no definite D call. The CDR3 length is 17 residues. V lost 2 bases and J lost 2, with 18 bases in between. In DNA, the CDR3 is TGTGCCAGCAGTTTACTCATCAAGGTCCACGTAAACACTGAAGCTTTCTTT. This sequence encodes CASSLLIKVHVNTEAFF.

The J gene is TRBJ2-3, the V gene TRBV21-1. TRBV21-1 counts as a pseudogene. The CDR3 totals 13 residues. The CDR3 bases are TGTGCCAGCAGCAAAGAAAGCACAGATACGCAGTATTTT. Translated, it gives CASSKESTDTQYF.

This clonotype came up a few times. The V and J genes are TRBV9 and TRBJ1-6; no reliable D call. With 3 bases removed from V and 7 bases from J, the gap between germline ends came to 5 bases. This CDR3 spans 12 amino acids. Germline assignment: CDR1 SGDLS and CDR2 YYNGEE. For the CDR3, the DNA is TGTGCCAGCAGCGCTACCAATTCACCCCTCCACTTT. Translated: CASSATNSPLHF.

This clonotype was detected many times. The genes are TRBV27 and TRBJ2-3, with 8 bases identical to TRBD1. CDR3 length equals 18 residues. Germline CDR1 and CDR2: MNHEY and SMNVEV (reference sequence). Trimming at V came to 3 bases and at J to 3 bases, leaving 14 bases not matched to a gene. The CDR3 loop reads CASSFGDRGYKRTDTQYF. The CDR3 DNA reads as TGTGCCAGCAGTTTTGGAGACAGGGGCTACAAACGAACAGATACGCAGTATTTT.

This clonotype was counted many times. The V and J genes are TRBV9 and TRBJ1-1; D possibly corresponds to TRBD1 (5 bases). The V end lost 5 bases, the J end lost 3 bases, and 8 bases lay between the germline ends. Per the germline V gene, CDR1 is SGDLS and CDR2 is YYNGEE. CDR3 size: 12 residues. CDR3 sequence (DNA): TGTGCCAGCAGTCGGGGGGACACTGAAGCTTTCTTT. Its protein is CASSRGDTEAFF.

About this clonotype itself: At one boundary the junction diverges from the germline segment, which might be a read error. The CDR3 nucleotides read TGCCGCCACAGCCACTATGGCTACACCTTC. This translates into CRHSHYGYTF. This chain joins TRBV12-3 or TRBV12-4 and TRBJ1-2; unclear D gene. This CDR3 region has 10 residues.

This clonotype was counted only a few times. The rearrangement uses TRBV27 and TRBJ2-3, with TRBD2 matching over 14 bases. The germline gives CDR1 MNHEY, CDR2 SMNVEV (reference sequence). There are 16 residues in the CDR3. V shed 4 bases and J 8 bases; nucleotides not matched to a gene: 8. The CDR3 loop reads CASSSLTSGGAGTQYF. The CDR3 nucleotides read TGTGCCAGCAGTTCGTTGACTAGCGGGGGGGCGGGTACGCAGTATTTT.

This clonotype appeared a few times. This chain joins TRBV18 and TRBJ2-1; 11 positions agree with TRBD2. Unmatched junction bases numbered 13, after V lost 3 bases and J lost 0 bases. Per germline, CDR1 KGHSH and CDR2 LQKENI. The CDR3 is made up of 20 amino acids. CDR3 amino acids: CASSPVIAGGLTGSYNEQFF. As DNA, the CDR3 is TGTGCCAGCTCACCCGTTATAGCGGGAGGGTTAACAGGCTCCTACAATGAGCAGTTCTTC.

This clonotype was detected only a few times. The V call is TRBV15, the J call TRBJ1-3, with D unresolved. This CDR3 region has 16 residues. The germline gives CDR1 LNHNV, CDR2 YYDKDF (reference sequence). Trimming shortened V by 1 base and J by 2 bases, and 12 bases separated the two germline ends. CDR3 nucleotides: TGTGCCACCAGCAGAGTGCACACGGACCCTGGAAACACCATATATTTT. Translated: CATSRVHTDPGNTIYF.

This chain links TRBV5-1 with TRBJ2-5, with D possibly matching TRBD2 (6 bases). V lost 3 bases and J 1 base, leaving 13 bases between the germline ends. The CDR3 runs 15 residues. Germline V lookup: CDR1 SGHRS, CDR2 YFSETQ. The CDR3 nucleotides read TGCGCCAGCAGCTATTCCTTGACTAGCCAAGAGACCCAGTACTTC. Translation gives CASSYSLTSQETQYF.

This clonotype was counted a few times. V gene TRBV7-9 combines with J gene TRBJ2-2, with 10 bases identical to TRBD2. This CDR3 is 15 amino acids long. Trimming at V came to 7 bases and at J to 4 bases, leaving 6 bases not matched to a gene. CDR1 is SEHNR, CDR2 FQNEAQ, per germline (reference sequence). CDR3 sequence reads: CASTGTSALTGELFF. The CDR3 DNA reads TGTGCCAGCACTGGGACTAGCGCCCTCACCGGGGAGCTGTTTTTT.

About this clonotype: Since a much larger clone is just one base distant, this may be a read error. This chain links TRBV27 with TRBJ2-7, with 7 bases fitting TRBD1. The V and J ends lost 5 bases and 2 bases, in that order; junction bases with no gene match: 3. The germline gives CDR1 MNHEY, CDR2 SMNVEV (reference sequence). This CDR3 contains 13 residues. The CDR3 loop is CASSVTGTYEQYF. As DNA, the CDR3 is TGTGCCAGCAGTGTGACAGGGACCTACGAGCAGTACTTC.

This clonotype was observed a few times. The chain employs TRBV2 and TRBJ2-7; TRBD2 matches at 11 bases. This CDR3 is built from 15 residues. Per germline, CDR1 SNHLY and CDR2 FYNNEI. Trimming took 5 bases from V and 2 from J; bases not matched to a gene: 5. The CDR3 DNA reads TGTGCCAGCAGTCATACTAGCGGGAGTACCTACGAGCAGTACTTC. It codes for CASSHTSGSTYEQYF.

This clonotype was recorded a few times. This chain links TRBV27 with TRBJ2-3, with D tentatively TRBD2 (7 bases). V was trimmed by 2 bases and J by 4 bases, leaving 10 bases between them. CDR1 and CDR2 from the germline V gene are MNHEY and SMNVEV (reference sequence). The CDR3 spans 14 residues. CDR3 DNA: TGTGCCAGCAGTTTACGGGGGGCGCCAGATACGCAGTATTTT. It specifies CASSLRGAPDTQYF.

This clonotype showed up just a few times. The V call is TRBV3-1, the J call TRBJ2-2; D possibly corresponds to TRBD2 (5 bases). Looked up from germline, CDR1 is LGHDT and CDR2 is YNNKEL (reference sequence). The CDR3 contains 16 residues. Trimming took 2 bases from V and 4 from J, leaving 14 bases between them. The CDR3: CASSQRGPQGTGELFF. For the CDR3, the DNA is TGTGCCAGCAGCCAACGCGGGCCCCAAGGCACCGGGGAGCTGTTTTTT.

As DNA, the CDR3 is TGTGCCAGCAGCTTACCTGGTCCCGGAAATGAGCAGTTCTTC. This sequence encodes CASSLPGPGNEQFF. This chain connects TRBV7-2 to TRBJ2-1; D is unresolved. V gave up 2 bases and J gave up 7 bases, with 12 bases separating them. The germline gives CDR1 SGHTA, CDR2 FQGNSA. The CDR3 consists of 14 residues.

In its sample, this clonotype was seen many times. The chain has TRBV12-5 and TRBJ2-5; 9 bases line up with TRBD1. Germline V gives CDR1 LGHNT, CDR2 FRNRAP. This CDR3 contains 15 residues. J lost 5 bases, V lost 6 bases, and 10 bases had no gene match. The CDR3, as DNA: TGTGCTAGTGGGCACTCGACACAGGGGGCTGAGACCCAGTACTTC. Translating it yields CASGHSTQGAETQYF.

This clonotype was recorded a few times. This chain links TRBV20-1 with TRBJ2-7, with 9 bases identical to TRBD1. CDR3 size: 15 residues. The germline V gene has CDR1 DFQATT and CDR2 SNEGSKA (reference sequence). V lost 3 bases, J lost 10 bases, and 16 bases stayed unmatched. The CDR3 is CSARAQDRGGTEQYF. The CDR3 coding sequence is TGCAGTGCTAGGGCCCAGGACAGGGGAGGGACGGAACAGTACTTC.

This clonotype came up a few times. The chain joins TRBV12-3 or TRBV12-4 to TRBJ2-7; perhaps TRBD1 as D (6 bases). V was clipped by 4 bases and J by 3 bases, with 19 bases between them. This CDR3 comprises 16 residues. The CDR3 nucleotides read TGTGCCAGCAGTTGGGGAGCCCGGACAGAAAACTACGAGCAGTACTTC. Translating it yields CASSWGARTENYEQYF.